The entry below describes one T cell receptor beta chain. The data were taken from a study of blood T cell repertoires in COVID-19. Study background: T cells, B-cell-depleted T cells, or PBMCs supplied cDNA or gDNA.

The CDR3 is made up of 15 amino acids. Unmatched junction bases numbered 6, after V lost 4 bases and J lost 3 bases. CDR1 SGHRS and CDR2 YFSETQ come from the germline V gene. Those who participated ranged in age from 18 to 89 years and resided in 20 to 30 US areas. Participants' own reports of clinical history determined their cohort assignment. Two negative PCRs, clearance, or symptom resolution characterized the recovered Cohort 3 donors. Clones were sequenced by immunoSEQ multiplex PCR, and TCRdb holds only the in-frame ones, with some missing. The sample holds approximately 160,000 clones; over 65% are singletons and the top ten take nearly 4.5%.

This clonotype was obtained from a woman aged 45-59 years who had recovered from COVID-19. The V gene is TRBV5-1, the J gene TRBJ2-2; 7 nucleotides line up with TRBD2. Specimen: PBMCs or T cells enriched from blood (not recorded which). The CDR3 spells CASSRSGRDTGELFF. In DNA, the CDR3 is TGCGCCAGCAGCCGTAGCGGGCGGGACACCGGGGAGCTGTTTTTT.